This TCR beta chain is drawn from a study of blood T cell repertoires in COVID-19. Cohort 3 recovered donors had two negative PCRs, clearance, or symptom resolution. Trimming cost V 1 base and J 2 bases; bases outside gene matches: 6. CDR1 and CDR2 (germline): LNHNV, YYDKDF (reference sequence). The CDR3 has 17 amino acids. The repertoire was sequenced with immunoSEQ multiplex PCR; TCRdb's copy has only in-frame clones and lacks some. Altogether more than 300,000 clones are present, 70% to 90% being singletons, with the ten largest covering under 6%. The TCR sequence derives from a woman aged 25-40 years who had recovered from COVID-19. Sequencing input: PBMCs or T cells enriched from blood (not recorded which). The chain has TRBV15 and TRBJ2-5, with TRBD2 identical over 11 bases. As DNA, the CDR3 is TGTGCCACCAGCAGAGGGGTGGTAGCGGGGGGGCAAGAGACCCAGTACTTC. This translates into CATSRGVVAGGQETQYF.